Listed below are T cell receptor beta chains from one sample, sequenced in a study of graft-versus-host responses after intestinal transplantation. These receptors have no known antigen. The data were produced by immunoSEQ multiplex PCR, yet TCRdb's version contains in-frame clones alone and is incomplete. This table has 95,000 to 150,000 clones, 80% to 95% appearing once. Material: unstimulated CD4+ T cells sorted from spleen or lymph node cells, obtained before intestinal transplant. These receptors originate from a human donor who received an intestinal transplant. Both conserved end residues are trimmed from each CDR3. The size entry is marked missing in some rows and otherwise reads once, few, many or a size class.

clone size,V gene,J gene,CDR3 protein
NA,TRBV29-1,TRBJ2-3,SVELSTDTQY
NA,TRBV7-3,TRBJ2-3,ASSLWASGSRTDTQY
NA,TRBV18,TRBJ2-7,ASSPWESGAREQY
NA,TRBV5-1,TRBJ1-2,ASSPSGDYGYT
NA,TRBV5-1,TRBJ2-7,ASSSRSLYEQY
NA,TRBV11-2,TRBJ1-2,ASSPWTGAGGYT
NA,TRBV11-2,TRBJ2-1,ASRLVGSYNEQF
once,TRBV13,TRBJ2-3,ASSPFAGARTDTQY
NA,TRBV4-2,TRBJ2-3,ASSIGLWKSSTDTQY
NA,TRBV9,TRBJ1-1,ASSEVPSLNTEAF
NA,TRBV6-1,TRBJ2-5,ASSGDRGRAETQY
NA,TRBV29-1,TRBJ2-7,SVATRAGTSGTYEQY
once,TRBV6-6,TRBJ1-5,ASSFQGRPSNQPQH
NA,TRBV6-5,TRBJ2-7,ASSYSRVTYEQY
NA,TRBV28,TRBJ2-5,ASSFGGSRETQY
NA,TRBV5-1,TRBJ1-1,ASSLIGGPNTEAF
NA,TRBV5-6,TRBJ2-1,ASSLPGLAGVAGNEQF
NA,TRBV5-1,TRBJ1-1,ASSRGDLNTEAF
NA,TRBV21-1,TRBJ1-6,ASSEPPDYNSPLH
NA,TRBV30,TRBJ2-1,AWSPPGLANNEQF